These 21 T cell receptor beta chains came from one sample sequenced in a study of blood T cells in healthy people across ages. The authors ran a second PCR of roughly 6 to 12 cycles using a sample-barcoded 5' primer and a J-beta primer mix. From the 5' RACE reads, TCRdb called clonotypes with MiXCR, one entry per CDR3 protein. The data hold 550,000 to 600,000 distinct CDR3 sequences, with under 55% observed a single time. The specimen was blood. The receptors derive from a man older than 75 in good health.

This chain joins TRBV20-1 and TRBJ2-1; the match to TRBD1 covers 10 bases. The junction had 10 bases not matched to a gene; V was cut back by 6 bases and J by 8 bases. Germline CDR1 and CDR2: DFQATT and SNEGSKA (reference sequence). The CDR3 length is 14 residues. DNA for the CDR3: TGCAGTGCCGATCCCGGGACAGGGGAGGATGAGCAGTTCTTC. Translating it yields CSADPGTGEDEQFF.

A note on this clonotype: A much larger clone differs from this one at a single base, so this may be a read error. The chain recombines TRBV10-3 with TRBJ2-3, with D uncertain. This CDR3 has 16 residues. In germline, CDR1 is ENHRY, CDR2 SYGVKD. The V end lost 10 bases, the J end lost 0 bases, and 20 bases lay between the germline ends. CDR3 sequence (DNA): TGTGCCACAGTGGCCCCGGACCAAACTAGCACAGATACGCAGTATTTT. Translating gives CATVAPDQTSTDTQYF.

The V call is TRBV4-3, the J call TRBJ2-2; D not certain. This CDR3 is built from 16 residues. Germline V gene data show CDR1 as LGHNA and CDR2 as YSLEER. Trimming took off 0 bases at V and 0 bases at J, with 8 bases between the two ends. The CDR3 sequence: CASSQDLKSNTGELFF. The CDR3 nucleotides read TGCGCCAGCAGCCAAGATCTCAAATCGAACACCGGGGAGCTGTTTTTT.

This sequence joins TRBV20-1 and TRBJ2-3, with 7 bases matching TRBD1. The V gene's germline CDR1 is DFQATT and CDR2 SNEGSKA (reference sequence). J gave up 0 bases and V 2 bases, and 5 bases lay outside the gene matches. The CDR3 extends over 15 amino acids. The CDR3 DNA follows: TGCAGTGCTAGAATAGGACAGGACAGCACAGATACGCAGTATTTT. Its translation: CSARIGQDSTDTQYF.

Comments on this clonotype: This may stem from a read error, because a much larger clone lies one nucleotide away. Here the CDR3 reads CASSLTGDYGCTF. The CDR3 DNA reads as TGTGCCAGCAGCCTGACAGGAGATTATGGCTGCACCTTC. The rearrangement uses TRBV6-6 and TRBJ1-2; the D gene is possibly TRBD1 (6 bases). CDR3 length: 13 amino acids. Germline lookup yields CDR1 MNHNY and CDR2 SVGAGI (reference sequence).

V and J are TRBV29-1 and TRBJ2-3; 13 bases fit TRBD2. The trim removed 4 bases at V and 0 bases at J, leaving 7 bases unmatched. The CDR3 covers 17 residues. CDR1 is SQVTM, CDR2 ANQGSEA, per germline. Here the CDR3 reads CSVGLAGGHASTDTQYF. CDR3 in DNA: TGCAGCGTTGGACTAGCGGGAGGCCATGCTAGCACAGATACGCAGTATTTT.

The chain links TRBV5-6 to TRBJ2-4; tentatively, D is TRBD1 (6 bases). CDR3 length equals 11 residues. V was cut by 2 bases and J by 14 bases, with 11 bases left in between. The germline CDR1 and CDR2 sequences are SGHDT and YYEEEE. This CDR3 reads CASSFGQWKYF. The CDR3 bases are TGTGCCAGCAGCTTCGGACAGTGGAAGTACTTC.

This clonotype was counted ten times or more. This sequence joins TRBV6-6 and TRBJ2-1; the D gene could be TRBD1 or TRBD2 (5 bases each). With 5 bases removed from V and 8 bases from J, the gap between germline ends came to 10 bases. Germline V lookup: CDR1 MNHNY, CDR2 SVGAGI (reference sequence). The CDR3 spans 12 residues. The CDR3 DNA is TGTGCCAGCAGTGGGCGAGGGGATGAGCAGTTCTTC. It translates to CASSGRGDEQFF.

This chain links TRBV29-1 with TRBJ2-5, with 10 bases that match TRBD1. Looked up from germline, CDR1 is SQVTM and CDR2 is ANQGSEA. J was trimmed by 4 bases and V by 6 bases; bases with no gene match: 8. The CDR3 runs to 14 residues. The CDR3 region is CSVGPGTGVETQYF. In DNA, the CDR3 is TGCAGCGTAGGACCCGGGACAGGGGTAGAGACCCAGTACTTC. The full variable domain, its missing parts supplied by reference TRBV29-1 and TRBJ2-5, is SAVISQKPSRDICQRGTSLTIQCQVDSQVTMMFWYRQQPGQSLTLIATANQGSEATYESGFVIDKFPISRPNLTFSTLTVSNMSPEDSSIYLCSVGPGTGVETQYFGPGTRLLVL.

Only one count was recorded for this clonotype. The chain carries TRBV6-2 or TRBV6-3 and TRBJ2-1; TRBD1 matches 9 bases. This CDR3 has 15 amino acids. Unmatched junction bases numbered 8, after V lost 2 bases and J lost 9 bases. Per the germline V gene, CDR1 is MNHEY and CDR2 is SVGEGT. The CDR3 bases are TGTGCCAGCAGTTACCCGGGACAGGGTTCATTTGAGCAGTTCTTC. Translated: CASSYPGQGSFEQFF.

V and J are TRBV27 and TRBJ2-7; TRBD1 matches 9 bases. Unmatched junction bases numbered 19, after V lost 5 bases and J lost 2 bases. The CDR3 runs 19 residues. CDR1 MNHEY and CDR2 SMNVEV come from the germline V gene (reference sequence). In nucleotides, the CDR3 is TGTGCCAGCAGTCCGACTATTACGAGACAGGGGGGTAGACCCTACGAGCAGTACTTC. Residues: CASSPTITRQGGRPYEQYF.

In its sample, this clonotype was seen many times. The rearrangement joins TRBV7-2 to TRBJ2-5; D might be TRBD2 (5 bases). Trimming removed 1 base at V and 1 base at J, with 7 bases between. CDR1 and CDR2 from the germline V gene are SGHTA and FQGNSA. This CDR3 is 14 amino acids long. The CDR3 loop reads CASSLDGIQETQYF. Here the CDR3 DNA reads TGTGCCAGCAGCTTAGACGGGATCCAAGAGACCCAGTACTTC.

Here the CDR3 reads CSVVAVTQREAFF. In DNA, the CDR3 is TGCAGCGTTGTCGCCGTCACCCAGAGGGAAGCTTTCTTT. The chain joins TRBV29-1 to TRBJ1-1, with D unclear. The CDR3 totals 13 residues. Trimming stripped 4 bases from V and 8 bases from J, with 17 bases between. CDR1 is SQVTM and CDR2 is ANQGSEA in the germline V gene. Full variable domain (remainder filled in from reference TRBV29-1 and TRBJ1-1): SAVISQKPSRDICQRGTSLTIQCQVDSQVTMMFWYRQQPGQSLTLIATANQGSEATYESGFVIDKFPISRPNLTFSTLTVSNMSPEDSSIYLCSVVAVTQREAFFGQGTRLTVV.

This clonotype occurred once. A read error may account for a junction end that differs from germline. This chain links TRBV6-5 with TRBJ2-5; D is possibly TRBD2 (6 bases). The CDR3 sequence is 14 residues long. The germline V gene encodes CDR1 MNHEY and CDR2 SVGAGI. The CDR3 DNA reads TGCGCCAGCAGTCCTCGGGGGTGCCAAGAGACCCAGTACTTC. Translating it yields CASSPRGCQETQYF.

The chain joins TRBV7-9 to TRBJ2-2; TRBD1 matches 9 bases. J lost 5 bases, V lost 6 bases, and 7 bases had no gene match. CDR1 and CDR2 (germline): SEHNR, FQNEAQ (reference sequence). This CDR3 contains 15 residues. The chain's CDR3 is CASRETGGVTGELFF. The CDR3 DNA is TGTGCCAGCAGAGAGACAGGGGGTGTTACCGGGGAGCTGTTTTTT.

The chain is built from TRBV29-1 and TRBJ1-2; D is perhaps TRBD1 (5 bases). Per the germline V gene, CDR1 is SQVTM and CDR2 is ANQGSEA. The CDR3 is made up of 16 amino acids. DNA of the CDR3: TGCAGAAGGAAGTGGGGGGATCGACGCGGGAACTATGGCTACACCTTC. It specifies CRRKWGDRRGNYGYTF.

This clonotype was picked up many times. V gene TRBV6-5 combines with J gene TRBJ2-3; perhaps TRBD2 as D (7 bases). This CDR3 is 18 amino acids long. The germline V and J ends were trimmed by 2 bases and 0 bases, with 18 bases remaining between them. Germline CDR1 and CDR2: MNHEY and SVGAGI. CDR3: CASSYGGGASSSTDTQYF. As DNA, the CDR3 is TGTGCCAGCAGTTACGGTGGGGGGGCCAGTAGTAGCACAGATACGCAGTATTTT.

This clonotype turned up a few times. This chain uses TRBV12-3 or TRBV12-4 with TRBJ1-2; 8 positions match TRBD1. The CDR3 is made up of 14 amino acids. V gave up 4 bases and J gave up 7 bases; unmatched junction bases: 8. This chain's CDR3 is CASSSLGQGRGYTF. CDR3 DNA: TGTGCCAGCAGTTCCCTCGGACAGGGTCGTGGCTACACCTTC.

To note about this clonotype: A much more abundant neighbour one base away suggests this may be a read error. This chain links TRBV6-1 with TRBJ2-3; 7 bases are shared with TRBD1. The CDR3 contains 15 residues. Germline V gene lookup returns CDR1 MNHNS and CDR2 SASEGT. The CDR3 bases are TGTGCCAGCAGCTCCGGGACAGCACACACAGATGCGCAGTATTTT. It translates to CASSSGTAHTDAQYF.

This clonotype was detected only a few times. As DNA, the CDR3 is TGTGCCAGCAGCCATCTAGCAAGGGAAGAGACCCAGTACTTC. Translation gives CASSHLAREETQYF. The J gene is TRBJ2-5, the V gene TRBV3-1, with D possibly TRBD2 on 5 matching bases. Trimming left V 3 bases short and J 3 bases short, with 11 bases between. Germline CDR1 and CDR2: LGHDT and YNNKEL (reference sequence). The CDR3 length is 14 residues.

This chain connects TRBV27 to TRBJ1-6; D call uncertain. Trimming took 4 bases from V and 4 from J, leaving 14 bases between them. The CDR3 has 16 residues. CDR1 is MNHEY, CDR2 SMNVEV, per germline (reference sequence). The CDR3: CASSSVGPVYNSPLHF. The CDR3 DNA sequence: TGTGCCAGCAGTTCCGTCGGACCTGTGTATAATTCACCCCTCCACTTT.